One and the same sample provided the 31 T cell receptor beta chains below, sequenced in a study of blood T cells in healthy people across ages. Sample-barcoded 5' priming and a J-beta primer mix drove a second PCR of roughly 6 to 12 cycles. TCRdb re-called the 5' RACE reads through MiXCR, storing one row per CDR3 protein. This table holds approximately 850,000 distinct CDR3 sequences, 58% found once. Sequences were obtained from blood. These receptor sequences come from a man younger than 45 in good health.

V is TRBV20-1 and J is TRBJ2-7; 8 bases match TRBD2. J lost 9 bases, V lost 0 bases, and 13 bases had no gene match. The CDR3 totals 15 residues. CDR1 is DFQATT and CDR2 is SNEGSKA in the germline V gene (reference sequence). CDR3 coding DNA: TGCAGTGCTAGAGACAGACGAGCGGGAGCACGAGTGCAGTACTTC. Amino acid sequence: CSARDRRAGARVQYF.

V usage is TRBV7-6 and J usage is TRBJ2-7; the D gene is possibly TRBD1 (6 bases). Germline V CDR1 and CDR2: SGHVS, FNYEAQ. Trimming shortened V by 3 bases and J by 0 bases, and 12 bases separated the two germline ends. The CDR3 is 15 amino acids. CDR3 region: CASSFFTGSSYEQYF. The CDR3 DNA is TGTGCCAGCAGCTTCTTCACAGGGAGCTCCTACGAGCAGTACTTC.

This clonotype was detected only a few times. The chain couples TRBV6-5 to TRBJ2-7, with 9 bases matching TRBD1. Looked up from germline, CDR1 is MNHEY and CDR2 is SVGAGI. This CDR3 comprises 15 residues. V shed 6 bases and J 5 bases; nucleotides not matched to a gene: 11. The CDR3: CASRLSMDRGNEQYF. CDR3 in DNA: TGTGCCAGCAGGCTATCAATGGACAGGGGTAACGAGCAGTACTTC.

The V gene is TRBV28, the J gene TRBJ1-2, with D perhaps matching TRBD1 (5 bases). The germline V gene has CDR1 MDHEN and CDR2 SYDVKM. CDR3 length: 13 amino acids. V was trimmed by 8 bases and J by 4 bases, leaving 14 bases between them. The CDR3 region is CASQNPGFYGYTF. DNA for the CDR3: TGTGCCAGCCAAAATCCAGGGTTCTATGGCTACACCTTC.

The V gene is TRBV5-1, the J gene TRBJ2-7; a possible D gene is TRBD1 (6 bases). CDR3 size: 15 residues. Germline V gene data show CDR1 as SGHRS and CDR2 as YFSETQ. Between the trimmed V and J ends, which lost 4 bases and 3 bases, there was a span of 17 bases. The CDR3 spells CASSPQGQTIYEQYF. CDR3 in DNA: TGCGCCAGCAGCCCCCAAGGACAGACCATCTACGAGCAGTACTTC.

The chain uses TRBV21-1 and TRBJ2-1; TRBD1 was called by the table and not checked on the DNA. TRBV21-1 is deemed a pseudogene. The CDR3 loop spans 18 amino acids. In DNA, the CDR3 is TGTGCCAGCAGCAAGGGTCTACTTACAGGGTTCAGGTCACAGGAGCAGTTCTTC. It is translated as CASSKGLLTGFRSQEQFF.

Details on this clonotype: Since a much larger clone is just one base distant, this may be a read error. The chain has TRBV28 and TRBJ2-1; 11 bases match TRBD2. The trim removed 6 bases at V and 3 bases at J, leaving 4 bases unmatched. CDR3 length equals 15 residues. Germline loops: CDR1 MDHEN, CDR2 SYDVKM. The CDR3 nucleotides are TGTGCCAGCAGATCGGGACTAGCGGTCTACAATGAGCAGTTCTTC. As protein: CASRSGLAVYNEQFF.

There are a few counts of this clonotype. V is TRBV7-9 and J is TRBJ2-6; D not resolved. The CDR3 loop spans 12 amino acids. Per the germline V gene, CDR1 is SEHNR and CDR2 is FQNEAQ (reference sequence). V shed 8 bases and J shed 2 bases, with 4 bases lying between them. The CDR3, as DNA: TGTGCCAGCTCTACTGGGGCCAACGTCCTGACTTTC. This sequence encodes CASSTGANVLTF.

The table lists this clonotype with a few counts. The rearrangement links TRBV7-2 to TRBJ1-2; 9 nucleotides align to TRBD1. Germline CDR1 and CDR2: SGHTA and FQGNSA. V was pared by 6 bases and J by 7 bases, with 12 bases of the junction left unmatched. This CDR3 comprises 15 residues. In nucleotides, the CDR3 is TGTGCCAGCAGTCAATTACAGGGGGCAATTGGTGGCTACACCTTC. It codes for CASSQLQGAIGGYTF.

V is TRBV29-1 and J is TRBJ2-7; 9 positions match TRBD1. Germline values: CDR1 SQVTM, CDR2 ANQGSEA. Trimming took 5 bases from V and 4 from J; bases not matched to a gene: 6. The CDR3 is 13 amino acids. CDR3: CSVRDRDLYEQYF. The CDR3 DNA is TGCAGCGTTCGGGACAGGGACCTTTACGAGCAGTACTTC.

The chain joins TRBV5-6 to TRBJ2-5, with TRBD1 matching 7 bases. V trimming: 4 bases; J trimming: 3 bases; junction bases outside the gene matches: 12. This CDR3 spans 16 amino acids. The germline V gene has CDR1 SGHDT and CDR2 YYEEEE. The CDR3 bases are TGTGCCAGCAGCGAATACGGGACAGCAGACGAAGAGACCCAGTACTTC. The encoded protein is CASSEYGTADEETQYF.

J is TRBJ2-1 and V is TRBV3-1, with D maybe TRBD1 (5 bases). Trimming left V 0 bases short and J 8 bases short, with 14 bases between. The length of the CDR3 is 15 residues. Germline values: CDR1 LGHDT, CDR2 YNNKEL (reference sequence). CDR3 in amino acids: CASSQDHQGIHEQFF. In DNA, the CDR3 is TGTGCCAGCAGCCAAGATCATCAGGGTATACATGAGCAGTTCTTC.

V gene TRBV4-2 combines with J gene TRBJ1-5; a possible D gene is TRBD1 (6 bases). Germline V gene sequence: CDR1 LGHNA, CDR2 YNFKEQ. The CDR3 loop spans 15 amino acids. Trimming pared 2 bases from V and 5 bases from J, leaving 13 bases between. The CDR3 nucleotides read TGTGCCAGCAGCCAAATACAGGGTTGGGATCAGCCCCAGCATTTT. Translation: CASSQIQGWDQPQHF.

The chain recombines TRBV14 with TRBJ2-1; no clear D gene. CDR1 is SGHDN and CDR2 is FVKESK in the germline V gene. The CDR3 covers 15 residues. Trimming stripped 1 base from V and 0 bases from J, with 7 bases between. In DNA, the CDR3 is TGTGCCAGCAGCCAAGGTTATAGCTCCTACAATGAGCAGTTCTTC. Translation: CASSQGYSSYNEQFF.

This sequence joins TRBV7-2 and TRBJ1-2; 9 nucleotides agree with TRBD1. CDR1 SGHTA and CDR2 FQGNSA come from the germline V gene. The junction had 14 bases not matched to a gene; V was cut back by 5 bases and J by 4 bases. The CDR3 loop spans 17 amino acids. This CDR3 reads CASSERRTGGSGYGYTF. The CDR3 DNA follows: TGTGCCAGCAGCGAAAGACGTACAGGGGGCTCGGGCTATGGCTACACCTTC.

This clonotype was counted only a few times. The rearrangement links TRBV10-3 to TRBJ2-6; perhaps TRBD2 as D (6 bases). CDR1 is ENHRY, CDR2 SYGVKD, per germline. The ends were cut back, 4 bases at V and 0 bases at J, with 13 bases in the middle. The CDR3 runs to 17 residues. The CDR3 region has the DNA TGTGCCATCAGTGGGGGAGGACCCAACTCTGGGGCCAACGTCCTGACTTTC. Its translation is CAISGGGPNSGANVLTF.

The chain joins TRBV20-1 to TRBJ2-1; possible D gene TRBD2, 5 bases. The germline V gene has CDR1 DFQATT and CDR2 SNEGSKA (reference sequence). The CDR3 is made up of 12 amino acids. The V end was cut by 5 bases, the J end by 3 bases, with 8 bases between. The chain's CDR3 is CSAVGIYNEQFF. For the CDR3, the DNA is TGCAGTGCTGTCGGGATCTACAATGAGCAGTTCTTC.

The V and J genes are TRBV15 and TRBJ1-2; D might be TRBD1 (5 bases). The CDR3 is 15 amino acids. Trimming removed 0 bases from V and 6 bases from J, with 14 bases in between. Germline CDR1 LNHNV, CDR2 YYDKDF (reference sequence). The CDR3 region has the DNA TGTGCCACCAGCAGAGATCGGGGGGATAGGAATGGCTACACCTTC. This gives the protein CATSRDRGDRNGYTF. Supplemented by reference TRBV15 and TRBJ1-2, the full variable domain reads DAMVIQNPRYQVTQFGKPVTLSCSQTLNHNVMYWYQQKSSQAPKLLFHYYDKDFNNEADTPDNFQSRRPNTSFCFLDIRSPGLGDTAMYLCATSRDRGDRNGYTFGSGTRLTVV.

V and J are TRBV7-9 and TRBJ1-6; D not certain. CDR1 is SEHNR and CDR2 is FQNEAQ in the germline V gene (reference sequence). CDR3 length: 16 residues. Between the trimmed V and J ends, which lost 0 bases and 1 base, there was a span of 7 bases. The CDR3 DNA follows: TGTGCCAGCAGCTTAGCGGGGAATTCCTATAATTCACCCCTCCACTTT. This gives the protein CASSLAGNSYNSPLHF.

This clonotype occurred a few times. This rearrangement joins TRBV7-2 to TRBJ2-5; perhaps TRBD1 as D (6 bases). Germline CDR1 SGHTA, CDR2 FQGNSA. The CDR3 loop spans 13 amino acids. V dropped 7 bases and J dropped 5 bases, with 14 bases sitting between them. CDR3 amino acids: CASTFRGSETQYF. The DNA of the CDR3 is TGTGCCAGCACCTTCAGGGGTAGCGAGACCCAGTACTTC.

V gene TRBV7-2 combines with J gene TRBJ2-4; TRBD1 or TRBD2 may be the D gene (6 bases each). The J call may be mistaken, given a closer DNA end match to TRBJ2-7. CDR1 is SGHTA, CDR2 FQGNSA, per germline. The CDR3 is 14 amino acids. This CDR3 reads CASSINGGGYEQYF. The CDR3 DNA reads TGTGCCAGCAGCATAAACGGGGGCGGCTACGAGCAGTACTTC.

The chain links TRBV25-1 to TRBJ2-7; 8 bases agree with TRBD2. CDR3 length: 13 amino acids. After removal of 4 bases from V and 5 bases from J, the junction contained 4 bases not matched to a gene. Germline CDR1 reads MGHDK; CDR2 reads SYGVNS. CDR3 bases: TGTGCCAGCAGTGTGAGCGGGAGAGACGAGCAGTACTTC. Translating it yields CASSVSGRDEQYF.

The chain combines TRBV13 with TRBJ2-3; 10 bases line up with TRBD2. Trimming at V came to 2 bases and at J to 4 bases, leaving 6 bases not matched to a gene. The CDR3 extends over 16 amino acids. Germline V gene data show CDR1 as PRHDT and CDR2 as FYEKMQ (reference sequence). CDR3: CASSLLAGDQADTQYF. For the CDR3, the DNA is TGTGCCAGCAGCTTACTAGCGGGGGACCAGGCAGATACGCAGTATTTT.

V gene TRBV7-2 combines with J gene TRBJ2-3; D remains ambiguous. V lost 5 bases to trimming and J lost 2 bases, with 11 bases between them. The CDR3 has 14 residues. From germline, CDR1 is SGHTA and CDR2 FQGNSA. CDR3 sequence (DNA): TGTGCCAGCAGCGTAGGGCAGCACACAGATACGCAGTATTTT. This gives the protein CASSVGQHTDTQYF. Looking up the rest from reference TRBV7-2 and TRBJ2-3 gives the full variable domain: GAGVSQSPSNKVTEKGKDVELRCDPISGHTALYWYRQSLGQGLEFLIYFQGNSAPDKSGLPSDRFSAERTGGSVSTLTIQRTQQEDSAVYLCASSVGQHTDTQYFGPGTRLTVL.

The chain has TRBV29-1 and TRBJ2-3; D is ambiguous. The germline gives CDR1 SQVTM, CDR2 ANQGSEA. The CDR3 length is 12 residues. This CDR3 reads CGIVFLAATQYF. The CDR3 DNA reads TGCGGCATTGTGTTCTTGGCAGCTACGCAGTATTTT.

The chain is built from TRBV5-1 and TRBJ2-1; D remains ambiguous. Germline values: CDR1 SGHRS, CDR2 YFSETQ. The CDR3 length is 13 residues. V was trimmed by 4 bases and J by 5 bases, leaving 10 bases between them. The chain's CDR3 is CASSVSVNNEQFF. The CDR3 DNA follows: TGCGCCAGCAGCGTGTCTGTGAACAATGAGCAGTTCTTC.

This chain uses TRBV29-1 with TRBJ1-2; D is undetermined. The CDR3 is 12 amino acids. From germline, CDR1 is SQVTM and CDR2 ANQGSEA. Trimming took off 8 bases at V and 4 bases at J, with 14 bases between the two ends. CDR3 loop: CSTLGDSYGYTF. CDR3 nucleotide sequence: TGCAGCACCCTTGGGGATTCCTATGGCTACACCTTC. The full variable domain, its missing parts supplied by reference TRBV29-1 and TRBJ1-2, is SAVISQKPSRDICQRGTSLTIQCQVDSQVTMMFWYRQQPGQSLTLIATANQGSEATYESGFVIDKFPISRPNLTFSTLTVSNMSPEDSSIYLCSTLGDSYGYTFGSGTRLTVV.

The chain is built from TRBV7-2 and TRBJ2-5; tentatively, D is TRBD1 (6 bases). The CDR3 totals 14 residues. From germline, CDR1 is SGHTA and CDR2 FQGNSA. V dropped 1 base and J dropped 11 bases, with 17 bases sitting between them. The CDR3 protein is CASSLGQEVNEQYF. Here the CDR3 DNA reads TGTGCCAGCAGCTTAGGACAGGAGGTCAATGAGCAGTACTTC.

The chain has TRBV3-1 and TRBJ2-5, with 12 bases that match TRBD2. In germline, CDR1 is LGHDT, CDR2 YNNKEL (reference sequence). V gave up 0 bases and J gave up 5 bases; unmatched junction bases: 10. The CDR3 covers 18 residues. CDR3 sequence: CASSQEFGLAGSAETQYF. DNA of the CDR3: TGTGCCAGCAGCCAAGAATTCGGACTAGCGGGGTCGGCGGAGACCCAGTACTTC.

The CDR3 nucleotides read TGTGCCAGCAGCCAAGGACAGTTGGTTCGCTATGGCTACACCTTC. It specifies CASSQGQLVRYGYTF. This chain connects TRBV3-1 to TRBJ1-2; perhaps TRBD1 as D (5 bases). From germline, CDR1 is LGHDT and CDR2 YNNKEL (reference sequence). Between the trimmed V and J ends, which lost 1 base and 4 bases, there was a span of 13 bases. The CDR3 contains 15 residues.

This CDR3 reads CATSDPAQGGINEQFF. CDR3 bases: TGTGCCACCAGTGATCCAGCTCAGGGGGGTATAAATGAGCAGTTCTTC. The chain recombines TRBV24-1 with TRBJ2-1; weak D call: TRBD1 (7 bases). The V end was cut by 3 bases, the J end by 7 bases, with 18 bases between. CDR3 length: 16 amino acids. The V gene's germline CDR1 is KGHDR and CDR2 SFDVKD.